This paragraph reports one T cell receptor (beta chain). The antigen remains unidentified. This record comes from a study of blood T cells in healthy people across ages. The study, taken as a whole, reports: Estimates drawn from one million T cells were deemed to understate diversity. It was not possible, with unsorted PBMCs, to conclusively compare naive and antigen-experienced cells. The study found TCR beta diversity correlated strongly with naive T cell percentage.

The second PCR ran about 6 to 12 cycles with a sample-barcoded 5' primer and J-beta primers. Researchers report that each sample yielded at least 2.5 million CDR3-containing paired-end reads. TCRdb ran MiXCR on the 5' RACE reads and lists one entry per CDR3 protein. The top ten hold over 9% of the sample, which has 1.5 million to 2 million distinct CDR3 sequences, 34% seen once. Between the trimmed V and J ends, which lost 8 bases and 5 bases, there was a span of 43 bases. Per germline, CDR1 MNHGY and CDR2 SAAAGT. This CDR3 has 22 amino acids. The gene calls are TRBV6-8 and TRBJ2-7, with D perhaps being TRBD1 or TRBD2 (5 bases each). The receptor comes from a woman in her twenties or thirties in good health. Sequenced sample: blood. This chain's CDR3 is CASRRFVDSDGALGLFPHEQYF. DNA of the CDR3: TGTGCCAGCCGCCGGTTCGTGGACTCCGATGGGGCGCTGGGTCTATTTCCTCACGAGCAGTACTTC.